A single sample is the source of the 22 T cell receptor beta chains below, sequenced in a study of cytomegalovirus exposure and HLA in healthy donors. This PCR relied on a set of 60 Vbeta primers and 13 Jbeta primers. Sequencing was performed with immunoSEQ multiplex PCR; in TCRdb, only in-frame clones are kept and a portion is missing. The data show about 110,000 clones, 65% to 85% seen once. The sequenced sample consisted of PBMCs. These receptors were obtained from a man aged 30-40 years in good health and CMV-seropositive.

The chain employs TRBV10-3 and TRBJ2-3; no clear D. CDR3 length equals 13 residues. Trimming took off 7 bases at V and 1 base at J, with 9 bases between the two ends. Germline V lookup: CDR1 ENHRY, CDR2 SYGVKD. CDR3 loop: CAIKTVGTDTQYF. The CDR3 coding sequence is TGTGCCATCAAAACAGTCGGCACAGATACGCAGTATTTT.

This chain connects TRBV25-1 to TRBJ1-2; TRBD1 matches at 7 bases. The germline gives CDR1 MGHDK, CDR2 SYGVNS. The CDR3 consists of 16 residues. With V trimmed by 0 bases and J by 4 bases, 8 bases remained unmatched. CDR3 amino acids: CASSEYGGGEGYGYTF. The CDR3 DNA reads as TGTGCCAGCAGTGAATATGGAGGGGGCGAGGGCTATGGCTACACCTTC.

Note on this clone: As the CDR3 is not closed by the conserved phenylalanine or tryptophan, this likely results from a read error. The J gene is TRBJ1-2, the V gene TRBV6-1; D possibly corresponds to TRBD1 (5 bases). This CDR3 spans 12 amino acids. V was cut by 4 bases and J by 3 bases, with 6 bases left in between. Germline lookup yields CDR1 MNHNS and CDR2 SASEGT. CDR3 region: CASSARDYGYTS. In nucleotides, the CDR3 is TGTGCCAGCAGTGCCAGGGACTATGGCTACACCTCC.

The rearrangement uses TRBV27 and TRBJ2-7; D is unresolved. CDR3 length equals 13 residues. Trimming left V 2 bases short and J 2 bases short, with 7 bases between. Germline assignment: CDR1 MNHEY and CDR2 SMNVEV (reference sequence). The CDR3 nucleotides are TGTGCCAGCAGTTTAGGCCCCGCCTACGAGCAGTACTTC. Encoded protein: CASSLGPAYEQYF.

The J gene is TRBJ1-2, the V gene TRBV11-3; TRBD1 matches 7 bases. V trimming: 4 bases; J trimming: 8 bases; junction bases outside the gene matches: 7. This CDR3 contains 13 residues. Per germline, CDR1 SGHNT and CDR2 YENEEA. CDR3 sequence reads: CASSSTGAGGYTF. The CDR3 region has the DNA TGTGCCAGCAGCTCAACAGGGGCGGGGGGCTACACCTTC.

This chain joins TRBV19 and TRBJ2-5; the match to TRBD1 covers 7 bases. The better agreement between TRBJ2-7 and the DNA end casts doubt on the J call. CDR1 is LNHDA, CDR2 SQIVND, per germline (reference sequence). This CDR3 is 13 amino acids long. The CDR3, as DNA: TGTGCCAGTCGGGGACAGTCGTTCTACGAGCAGTACTTC. As protein: CASRGQSFYEQYF.

A note on this clone: Other nucleotide sequences in the sample specify the same CDR3. This chain links TRBV6-5 with TRBJ2-5; a possible D gene is TRBD2 (6 bases). There are 14 residues in the CDR3. Trimming took 5 bases from V and 5 from J, leaving 15 bases between them. CDR1 MNHEY and CDR2 SVGAGI come from the germline V gene. The CDR3 DNA reads as TGTGCCAGCAGTCGGGACTCCCAGCGGGAGACCCAGTACTTC. This translates into CASSRDSQRETQYF.

The chain has TRBV6-5 and TRBJ1-1; D might be TRBD1 (6 bases). Germline V gene data show CDR1 as MNHEY and CDR2 as SVGAGI. CDR3 length: 14 amino acids. V was trimmed by 6 bases and J by 1 base, leaving 12 bases between them. As DNA, the CDR3 is TGTGCCAGCAGCGTATTACAGGGGAACACTGAAGCTTTCTTT. It yields the protein CASSVLQGNTEAFF.

The chain recombines TRBV14 with TRBJ2-7; D remains ambiguous. Trimming removed 1 base from V and 0 bases from J, with 10 bases in between. The CDR3 has 15 amino acids. Germline lookup yields CDR1 SGHDN and CDR2 FVKESK. CDR3 DNA: TGTGCCAGCAGCCAAGGACGGTGGAGCTCCTACGAGCAGTACTTC. This sequence encodes CASSQGRWSSYEQYF.

This clone was counted a few times. The chain has TRBV9 and TRBJ2-7, with a weak D call TRBD1 (6 bases). Germline V gene lookup returns CDR1 SGDLS and CDR2 YYNGEE. The CDR3 loop spans 15 amino acids. V was cut by 0 bases and J by 4 bases, with 14 bases left in between. The CDR3 bases are TGTGCCAGCAGCGTAGGAATCCTGGGACAATACGAGCAGTACTTC. The encoded protein is CASSVGILGQYEQYF.

The genes are TRBV7-8 and TRBJ2-1; D is perhaps TRBD2 (5 bases). The CDR3 has 14 residues. V was trimmed by 8 bases and J by 6 bases, leaving 17 bases between them. Germline V CDR1 and CDR2: SGHVS, FQNEAQ. The DNA of the CDR3 is TGTGCCAGCGCTGAGGGTGGGTCCCCCAATGAGCAGTTCTTC. As protein: CASAEGGSPNEQFF.

The J gene is TRBJ2-2, the V gene TRBV9; 8 bases are a match to TRBD1. The junction had 7 bases not matched to a gene; V was cut back by 0 bases and J by 0 bases. This CDR3 has 18 residues. CDR1 and CDR2 (germline): SGDLS, YYNGEE. The CDR3 reads CASSVGTGLLSNTGELFF. CDR3 coding DNA: TGTGCCAGCAGCGTAGGGACAGGGTTACTCTCGAACACCGGGGAGCTGTTTTTT.

Note on this clone: A junction end diverges from the germline sequence, so it may reflect a read error. This chain joins TRBV19 and TRBJ2-7; weak D call: TRBD1 (5 bases). Germline assignment: CDR1 LNHDA and CDR2 SQIVND (reference sequence). CDR3 size: 14 residues. The CDR3 bases are TGTGCCAGTCGTATGAGGCTAGGGGTGGACGAGCAGTACTTC. Protein sequence: CASRMRLGVDEQYF.

The chain has TRBV5-4 and TRBJ2-1; TRBD2 matches 9 bases. The CDR3 consists of 18 residues. Germline V gene lookup returns CDR1 SGHNT and CDR2 YYREEE (reference sequence). V lost 0 bases to trimming and J lost 3 bases; unmatched junction nucleotides: 10. This CDR3 reads CASSLVPPGTSFYNEQFF. The CDR3 DNA reads TGTGCCAGCAGCTTGGTTCCCCCCGGGACTAGCTTCTACAATGAGCAGTTCTTC. The variable domain in full, with the rest retrieved from reference TRBV5-4 and TRBJ2-1, is ETGVTQSPTHLIKTRGQQVTLRCSSQSGHNTVSWYQQALGQGPQFIFQYYREEENGRGNFPPRFSGLQFPNYSSELNVNALELDDSALYLCASSLVPPGTSFYNEQFFGPGTRLTVL.

The CDR3: CASTRRTSGEYRNTGELFF. CDR3 DNA sequence: TGCGCCAGCACGCGTCGGACTAGCGGGGAATATCGTAACACCGGGGAGCTGTTTTTT. The chain joins TRBV4-3 to TRBJ2-2; 12 bases map to TRBD2. This CDR3 region has 19 residues. CDR1 and CDR2 (germline): LGHNA, YSLEER. The V gene end was trimmed by 7 bases and the J gene end by 2 bases; junction bases not matched to a gene: 14.

This chain links TRBV5-8 with TRBJ2-5; 9 bases are shared with TRBD2. Germline assignment: CDR1 SGHTS and CDR2 YDEGEE. This CDR3 has 15 amino acids. J was trimmed by 3 bases and V by 1 base; bases with no gene match: 4. For the CDR3, the DNA is TGTGCCAGCAGCTTGTTTGTAGCGGGGGAAGAGACCCAGTACTTC. Translation gives CASSLFVAGEETQYF.

For this clone: A read error may produce the germline difference seen at one junction end. The identical CDR3 is also encoded by other nucleotide sequences in the sample. The V call is TRBV7-8, the J call TRBJ1-6; 7 bases map to TRBD1. The germline V gene has CDR1 SGHVS and CDR2 FQNEAQ. CDR3 length: 17 residues. The CDR3 spells CASSLGRGSSYNSPLHF. Written as DNA, the CDR3 is TGTGCCAGCAGCTTAGGCAGGGGGTCGTCCTATAATTCCCCCCTCCACTTT.

This rearrangement joins TRBV19 to TRBJ1-1; D uncertain. Germline values: CDR1 LNHDA, CDR2 SQIVND (reference sequence). With 6 bases removed from V and 4 bases from J, the gap between germline ends came to 15 bases. This CDR3 spans 14 amino acids. In DNA, the CDR3 is TGTGCCAGTAGAGCAACGGGAGGGAGCACTGAAGCTTTCTTT. It specifies CASRATGGSTEAFF.

The chain combines TRBV11-2 with TRBJ2-5, with TRBD2 matching 7 bases. Unmatched junction bases numbered 3, after V lost 3 bases and J lost 2 bases. There are 14 residues in the CDR3. Germline CDR1 and CDR2: SGHAT and FQNNGV. The CDR3 here is CASSLGGVQETQYF. The CDR3 region has the DNA TGTGCCAGCAGCTTGGGGGGGGTTCAAGAGACCCAGTACTTC. Using reference TRBV11-2 and TRBJ2-5 for the parts outside the CDR3, the full variable domain is EAGVAQSPRYKIIEKRQSVAFWCNPISGHATLYWYQQILGQGPKLLIQFQNNGVVDDSQLPKDRFSAERLKGVDSTLKIQPAKLEDSAVYLCASSLGGVQETQYFGPGTRLLVL.

For this clone: Compared with germline, one end of the junction differs, possibly owing to a read error. V is TRBV7-9 and J is TRBJ2-3; D remains unclear. This CDR3 has 12 residues. Germline assignment: CDR1 SEHNR and CDR2 FQNEAQ (reference sequence). The CDR3 protein is CSSSLVSDTQYF. The CDR3 bases are TGTTCCAGCAGCTTAGTCTCAGATACGCAGTATTTT.

The V gene is TRBV4-1, the J gene TRBJ2-3; 11 nucleotides align to TRBD2. The CDR3 consists of 19 residues. Trimming at V came to 4 bases and at J to 2 bases, leaving 14 bases not matched to a gene. The germline V gene encodes CDR1 MGHRA and CDR2 YSYEKL. Here the CDR3 DNA reads TGCGCCAGCAGCCGAGTCCCCCTAGCGGGGGGACACCTCACAGATACGCAGTATTTT. Translated: CASSRVPLAGGHLTDTQYF.

There are many counts of this clone. This chain joins TRBV27 and TRBJ1-6; unclear D gene. The CDR3 extends over 20 amino acids. Germline CDR1 MNHEY, CDR2 SMNVEV (reference sequence). Trimming cost V 0 bases and J 9 bases, with 27 bases left between them. CDR3 in amino acids: CASSLSRFPQLRKVGSPLHF. The DNA for the CDR3 is TGTGCCAGCAGTTTATCGCGGTTCCCGCAATTGAGAAAGGTAGGTTCACCCCTCCACTTT.